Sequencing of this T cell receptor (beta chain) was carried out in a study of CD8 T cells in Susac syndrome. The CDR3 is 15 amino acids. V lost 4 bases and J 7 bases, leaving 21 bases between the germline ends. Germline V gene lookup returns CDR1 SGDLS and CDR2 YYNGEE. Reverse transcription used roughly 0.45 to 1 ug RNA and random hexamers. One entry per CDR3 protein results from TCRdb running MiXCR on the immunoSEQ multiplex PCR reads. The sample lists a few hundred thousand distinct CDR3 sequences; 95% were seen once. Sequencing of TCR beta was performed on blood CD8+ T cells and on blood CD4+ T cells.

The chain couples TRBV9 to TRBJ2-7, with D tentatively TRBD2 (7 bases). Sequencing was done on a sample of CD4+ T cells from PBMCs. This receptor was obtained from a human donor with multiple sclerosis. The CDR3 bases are TGTGCCAGCAGCAGGGGGGGCGCCACTAGGAGAGAGCAGTACTTC. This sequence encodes CASSRGGATRREQYF.